This T cell receptor (beta chain) was sequenced in a study of shared clonotypes between healthy human individuals. The germline CDR1 and CDR2 sequences are SGDLS and YYNGEE. This CDR3 has 15 residues. The ends were cut back, 4 bases at V and 0 bases at J, with 12 bases in the middle. In the authors' methods: Filtering differed because ImmunoSEQ produced junction-only sequences that carried no quality scores. Data came from immunoSEQ multiplex PCR; TCRdb stores just in-frame clones and leaves some out. V and J calls and clone size are copied from that table; D and trimming were computed from the DNA. This table holds approximately 1.1 million clones, approximately 78% found once.

The chain joins TRBV9 to TRBJ2-3; D is possibly TRBD2 (6 bases). Sequencing was performed on memory CD4+ T cells from PBMCs. Subset of the sample: CD45RA-negative fraction. This receptor was obtained from a man aged 18 to 29 in good health. Some clones in this sample may be carry-over from other donors' samples. This chain's CDR3 is CASSPRRGSTDTQYF. The CDR3 DNA follows: TGTGCCAGCAGCCCAAGGCGGGGAAGCACAGATACGCAGTATTTT.